A selection of T cell receptor beta chains follows, all from one sample in a study of long-term antiretroviral therapy in people with HIV. The repertoire was sequenced with immunoSEQ multiplex PCR; TCRdb's copy has only in-frame clones and lacks some. The sample consists of about 20,000 clones, 90% of them appearing once. This specimen was unsorted PBMCs, taken approximately 4.4 years before starting antiretroviral therapy. All receptors come from a woman aged 30 to 39 with HIV. Both conserved end residues are part of each CDR3. D genes are given only for firm matches. The size field is filled for only some rows; it gives once, few, many or a size class.

d_gene: TRBD1
abundance: -
j_gene: TRBJ2-3
v_gene: TRBV5-6
CDR3aa: CASSSQGARRVKYF
CDR3nt: TGTGCCAGCAGTTCACAGGGGGCCCGGCGCGTAAAGTATTTT

d_gene: -
abundance: -
j_gene: TRBJ2-3
v_gene: TRBV6-6
CDR3aa: CASSYGPLVSTDTQYF
CDR3nt: TGTGCCAGCAGTTACGGTCCGCTGGTTAGCACAGATACGCAGTATTTT

d_gene: -
abundance: -
j_gene: TRBJ2-1
v_gene: TRBV5-6
CDR3aa: CASSLTRGSSYNEQFF
CDR3nt: TGTGCCAGCAGCTTGACGAGGGGCTCCTCCTACAATGAGCAGTTCTTC

d_gene: TRBD1
abundance: -
j_gene: TRBJ1-5
v_gene: TRBV30
CDR3aa: CAWSTGYDQPQHF
CDR3nt: TGTGCCTGGTCGACAGGGTATGATCAGCCCCAGCATTTT

d_gene: TRBD1
abundance: -
j_gene: TRBJ1-1
v_gene: TRBV5-1
CDR3aa: CASSLQGRTNTEAFF
CDR3nt: TGCGCCAGCAGCTTACAGGGGAGGACGAACACTGAAGCTTTCTTT

d_gene: -
abundance: -
j_gene: TRBJ1-5
v_gene: TRBV9
CDR3aa: CASSVGPADYQPQHF
CDR3nt: TGTGCCAGCAGCGTAGGGCCGGCGGATTATCAGCCCCAGCATTTT

d_gene: -
abundance: -
j_gene: TRBJ1-1
v_gene: TRBV9
CDR3aa: CASRPTDMNTEAFF
CDR3nt: TGTGCCAGCAGGCCGACAGATATGAACACTGAAGCTTTCTTT

d_gene: -
abundance: -
j_gene: TRBJ1-3
v_gene: TRBV15
CDR3aa: CATSRDRNTIYF
CDR3nt: TGTGCCACCAGCAGAGACAGAAACACCATATATTTT

d_gene: TRBD1
abundance: -
j_gene: TRBJ1-5
v_gene: TRBV2
CDR3aa: CASSEGTGRHF
CDR3nt: TGTGCCAGCAGTGAAGGGACAGGGCGGCATTTT

d_gene: -
abundance: once
j_gene: TRBJ2-7
v_gene: TRBV5-4
CDR3aa: CASSLGVANYEQYF
CDR3nt: TGTGCCAGCAGCTTGGGGGTTGCGAACTACGAGCAGTACTTC

d_gene: TRBD2
abundance: -
j_gene: TRBJ2-2
v_gene: TRBV9
CDR3aa: CASSVGLAGTNTGELFF
CDR3nt: TGTGCCAGCAGCGTAGGCCTAGCGGGGACGAACACCGGGGAGCTGTTTTTT

d_gene: TRBD2
abundance: -
j_gene: TRBJ2-2
v_gene: TRBV5-4
CDR3aa: CASSLEGSTSGTGELFF
CDR3nt: TGTGCCAGCAGCTTGGAAGGTTCGACTAGCGGCACCGGGGAGCTGTTTTTT

d_gene: -
abundance: once
j_gene: TRBJ1-5
v_gene: TRBV11-2
CDR3aa: CASSLQGALSNQPQHF
CDR3nt: TGTGCCAGCAGCTTACAAGGGGCCCTTAGCAATCAGCCCCAGCATTTT

d_gene: -
abundance: -
j_gene: TRBJ1-3
v_gene: TRBV21-1
CDR3aa: CASSKVELPSGNTIYF
CDR3nt: TGTGCCAGCAGCAAAGTAGAGTTGCCCTCTGGAAACACCATATATTTT

d_gene: -
abundance: few
j_gene: TRBJ1-1
v_gene: TRBV6-1
CDR3aa: CAGATGGVAEAFF
CDR3nt: TGTGCCGGAGCGACGGGCGGTGTGGCTGAAGCTTTCTTT

d_gene: -
abundance: -
j_gene: TRBJ1-1
v_gene: TRBV18
CDR3aa: CASSPFSANTEAFF
CDR3nt: TGTGCCAGCTCACCGTTTTCAGCGAACACTGAAGCTTTCTTT

d_gene: TRBD1
abundance: -
j_gene: TRBJ2-1
v_gene: TRBV19
CDR3aa: CASRTGGSYNEQFF
CDR3nt: TGTGCCAGTAGGACAGGGGGCTCCTACAATGAGCAGTTCTTC

d_gene: -
abundance: -
j_gene: TRBJ1-5
v_gene: TRBV18
CDR3aa: CASSPGTPTPSNQPQHF
CDR3nt: TGTGCCAGCTCACCGGGGACACCCACACCAAGCAATCAGCCCCAGCATTTT

d_gene: -
abundance: once
j_gene: TRBJ2-2
v_gene: TRBV9
CDR3aa: CASSALETNTGELFF
CDR3nt: TGTGCCAGCAGCGCCCTTGAAACGAACACCGGGGAGCTGTTTTTT

d_gene: -
abundance: -
j_gene: TRBJ1-6
v_gene: TRBV30
CDR3aa: CAWGRESYNSPLHF
CDR3nt: TGTGCCTGGGGGCGAGAGTCCTATAATTCACCCCTCCACTTT

d_gene: -
abundance: -
j_gene: TRBJ1-2
v_gene: TRBV14
CDR3aa: CASSQGYGYTF
CDR3nt: TGTGCCAGCAGCCAGGGGTATGGCTACACCTTC

d_gene: TRBD2
abundance: -
j_gene: TRBJ2-5
v_gene: TRBV10-3
CDR3aa: CATRLAGTQETQYF
CDR3nt: TGTGCCACGCGACTAGCGGGGACCCAAGAGACCCAGTACTTC

d_gene: -
abundance: -
j_gene: TRBJ1-1
v_gene: TRBV4-3
CDR3aa: CASSQDTPGSYSGGAAFF
CDR3nt: TGCGCCAGCAGCCAAGATACGCCGGGCTCGTATTCCGGAGGGGCCGCTTTCTTT

d_gene: -
abundance: few
j_gene: TRBJ2-3
v_gene: TRBV13
CDR3aa: CASSLGDGSTDTQYF
CDR3nt: TGTGCCAGCAGCCTCGGGGACGGAAGCACAGATACGCAGTATTTT